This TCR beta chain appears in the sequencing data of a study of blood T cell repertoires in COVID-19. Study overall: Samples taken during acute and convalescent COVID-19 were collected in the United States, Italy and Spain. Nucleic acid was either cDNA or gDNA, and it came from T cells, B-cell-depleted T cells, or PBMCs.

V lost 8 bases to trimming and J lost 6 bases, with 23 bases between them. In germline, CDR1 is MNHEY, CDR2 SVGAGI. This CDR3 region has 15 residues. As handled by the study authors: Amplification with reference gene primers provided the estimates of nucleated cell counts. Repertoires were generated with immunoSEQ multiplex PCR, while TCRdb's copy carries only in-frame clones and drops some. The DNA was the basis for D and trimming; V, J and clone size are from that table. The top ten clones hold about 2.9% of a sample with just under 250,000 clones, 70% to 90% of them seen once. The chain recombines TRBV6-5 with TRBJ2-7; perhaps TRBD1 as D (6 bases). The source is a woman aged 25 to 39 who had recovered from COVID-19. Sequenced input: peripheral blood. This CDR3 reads CASALGERSGVEQYF. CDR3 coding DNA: TGTGCCAGCGCCTTGGGGGAGAGGTCAGGGGTCGAGCAGTACTTC.